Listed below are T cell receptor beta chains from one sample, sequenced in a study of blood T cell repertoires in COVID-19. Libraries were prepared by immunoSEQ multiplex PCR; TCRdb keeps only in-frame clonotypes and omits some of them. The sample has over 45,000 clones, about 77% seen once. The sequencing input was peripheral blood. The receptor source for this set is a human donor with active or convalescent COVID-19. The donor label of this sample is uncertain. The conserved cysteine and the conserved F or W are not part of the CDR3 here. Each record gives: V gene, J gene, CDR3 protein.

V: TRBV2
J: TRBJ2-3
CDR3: ASSQGTPDTQY

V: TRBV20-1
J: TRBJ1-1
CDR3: SASSVAGATEAF

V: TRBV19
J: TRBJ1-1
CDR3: ASSISYRGTGDTEAF

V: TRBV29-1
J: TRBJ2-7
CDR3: SVDRAGTYEQY

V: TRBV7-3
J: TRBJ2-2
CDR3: ASSLNHPALNTGELF

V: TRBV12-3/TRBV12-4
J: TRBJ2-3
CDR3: ASSWGVTDTQY

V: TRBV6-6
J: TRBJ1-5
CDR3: ASHGQGISNQPQH

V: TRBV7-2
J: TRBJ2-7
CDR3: ASSLGAGNEQY

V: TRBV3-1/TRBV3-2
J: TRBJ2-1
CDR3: ASSPFSAYNEQF

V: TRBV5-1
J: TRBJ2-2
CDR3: ASSLARTSGSSTGELF

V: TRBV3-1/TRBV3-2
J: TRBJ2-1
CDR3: ASSQVDIPGILADSYNEQF

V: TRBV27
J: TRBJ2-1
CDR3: ASSFEFGWAGANNEQF

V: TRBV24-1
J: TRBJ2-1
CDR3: ATSDPLAGGDNEQF

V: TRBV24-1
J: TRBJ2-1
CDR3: ATSDYGTSSYNEQF

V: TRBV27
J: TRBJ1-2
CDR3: ASSSILPGTGANYGYT

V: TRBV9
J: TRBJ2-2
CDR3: ASREGQKTGELF

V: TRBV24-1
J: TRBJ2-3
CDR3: ATATSGEGDTQY

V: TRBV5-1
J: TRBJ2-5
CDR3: ASSSGQGQETQY

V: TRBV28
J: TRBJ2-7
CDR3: ASSFLIRRSRGSSYEQY

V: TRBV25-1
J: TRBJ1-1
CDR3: ASRETGRGPSRTEAF

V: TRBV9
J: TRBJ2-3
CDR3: ASATGASGATDTQY

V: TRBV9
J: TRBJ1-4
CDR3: ASSLTGQNEKLF

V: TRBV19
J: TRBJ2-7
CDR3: ASRSPAYEQY

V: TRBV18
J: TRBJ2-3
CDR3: ASSPGTGDTQY

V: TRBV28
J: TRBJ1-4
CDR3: ASERHIGKLF

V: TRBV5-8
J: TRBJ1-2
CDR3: ASSLQGPLYGYT

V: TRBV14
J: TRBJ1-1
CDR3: ASSRIDRGLKAF

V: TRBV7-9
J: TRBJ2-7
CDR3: ASSPTDNSYEQY